This TCR beta chain was retrieved from a study of T-cell reconstitution after alpha-beta-depleted transplantation in children. Findings of the study overall: The origin of alpha-beta T cells about two months after transplant was reportedly several hundred expanded graft clones. In some patients, recipient T cells and intrathymic progenitors surviving conditioning explained high day-60 diversity.

This clonotype occurred a few times. What it binds is unknown. J was trimmed by 0 bases and V by 1 base; bases with no gene match: 6. Germline V lookup: CDR1 SGHTA, CDR2 FQGNSA. The CDR3 spans 16 residues. Unique molecular identifiers featured in how the TCRbeta library was prepared. TCRdb ran MiXCR on the PCR reads and lists one entry per CDR3 protein. The sample carries almost 600,000 distinct CDR3 sequences, 27% recorded once. The TCR originated in a boy under two years old with Wiskott-Aldrich syndrome, due to receive a stem cell transplant. The sequences come from PBMCs, collected before TCRalphabeta/CD19-depleted stem cell transplant. The rearrangement joins TRBV7-2 to TRBJ2-7, with 7 bases matching TRBD2. CDR3 sequence reads: CASSLGAGKTSYEQYF. The CDR3 DNA follows: TGTGCCAGCAGCTTAGGAGCGGGAAAGACCTCCTACGAGCAGTACTTC. Drawing the rest from reference TRBV7-2 and TRBJ2-7, the complete variable domain is GAGVSQSPSNKVTEKGKDVELRCDPISGHTALYWYRQSLGQGLEFLIYFQGNSAPDKSGLPSDRFSAERTGGSVSTLTIQRTQQEDSAVYLCASSLGAGKTSYEQYFGPGTRLTVT.